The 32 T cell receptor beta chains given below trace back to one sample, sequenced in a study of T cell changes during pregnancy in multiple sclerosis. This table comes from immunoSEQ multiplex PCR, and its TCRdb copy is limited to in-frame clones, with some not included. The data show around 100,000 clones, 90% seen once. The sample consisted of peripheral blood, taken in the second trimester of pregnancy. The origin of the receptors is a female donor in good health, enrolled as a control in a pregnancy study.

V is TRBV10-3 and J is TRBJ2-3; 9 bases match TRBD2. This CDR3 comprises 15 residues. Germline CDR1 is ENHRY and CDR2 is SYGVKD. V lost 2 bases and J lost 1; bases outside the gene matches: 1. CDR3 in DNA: TGTGCCATCAGTGAGATAGCGGGGGGCACAGATACGCAGTATTTT. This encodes CAISEIAGGTDTQYF.

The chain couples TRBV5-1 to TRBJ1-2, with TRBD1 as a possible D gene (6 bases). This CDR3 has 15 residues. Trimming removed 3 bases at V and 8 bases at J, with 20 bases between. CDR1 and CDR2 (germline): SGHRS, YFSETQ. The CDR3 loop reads CASSSDLTGMEGYTF. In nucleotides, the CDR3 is TGCGCCAGCAGCTCCGACCTTACAGGGATGGAAGGCTACACCTTC. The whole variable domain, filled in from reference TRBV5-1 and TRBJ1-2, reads KAGVTQTPRYLIKTRGQQVTLSCSPISGHRSVSWYQQTPGQGLQFLFEYFSETQRNKGNFPGRFSGRQFSNSRSEMNVSTLELGDSALYLCASSSDLTGMEGYTFGSGTRLTVV.

For the CDR3, the DNA is TGTGCCAGCAGCCGCCGAACAGGGGGAATGAACACTGAAGCTTTCTTT. It translates to CASSRRTGGMNTEAFF. The rearrangement links TRBV7-2 to TRBJ1-1, with TRBD1 identical over 8 bases. The germline V gene encodes CDR1 SGHTA and CDR2 FQGNSA. V shed 5 bases, J shed 0 bases, and the junction held 8 bases outside the gene matches. CDR3 size: 16 residues.

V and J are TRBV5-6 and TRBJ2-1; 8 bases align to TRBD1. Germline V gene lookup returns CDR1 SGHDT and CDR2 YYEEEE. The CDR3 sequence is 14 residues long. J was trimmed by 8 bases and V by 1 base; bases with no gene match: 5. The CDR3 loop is CASSLSGQGYEQFF. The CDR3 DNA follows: TGTGCCAGCAGCTTGTCCGGACAGGGATATGAGCAGTTCTTC.

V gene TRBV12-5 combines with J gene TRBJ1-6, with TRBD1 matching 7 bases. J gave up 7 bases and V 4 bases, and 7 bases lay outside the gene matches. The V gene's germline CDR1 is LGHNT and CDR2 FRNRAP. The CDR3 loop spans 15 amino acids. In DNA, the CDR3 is TGTGCTAGTGGTTCCAGGGGGTCGGGCAATTCACCCCTCCACTTT. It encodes CASGSRGSGNSPLHF.

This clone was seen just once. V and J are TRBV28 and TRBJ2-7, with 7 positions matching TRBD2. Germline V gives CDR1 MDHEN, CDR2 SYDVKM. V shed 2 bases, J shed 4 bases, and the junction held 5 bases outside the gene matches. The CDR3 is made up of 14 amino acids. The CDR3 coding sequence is TGTGCCAGCAGTTTACTTCGGGGGGAATACGAGCAGTACTTC. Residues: CASSLLRGEYEQYF.

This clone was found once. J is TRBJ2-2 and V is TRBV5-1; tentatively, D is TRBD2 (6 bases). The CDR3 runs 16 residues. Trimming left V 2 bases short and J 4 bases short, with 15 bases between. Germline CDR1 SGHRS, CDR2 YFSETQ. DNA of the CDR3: TGCGCCAGCAGCTTCGGGGATGGGGGACTCACCGGGGAGCTGTTTTTT. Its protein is CASSFGDGGLTGELFF. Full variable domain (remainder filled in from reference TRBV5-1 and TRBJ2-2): KAGVTQTPRYLIKTRGQQVTLSCSPISGHRSVSWYQQTPGQGLQFLFEYFSETQRNKGNFPGRFSGRQFSNSRSEMNVSTLELGDSALYLCASSFGDGGLTGELFFGEGSRLTVL.

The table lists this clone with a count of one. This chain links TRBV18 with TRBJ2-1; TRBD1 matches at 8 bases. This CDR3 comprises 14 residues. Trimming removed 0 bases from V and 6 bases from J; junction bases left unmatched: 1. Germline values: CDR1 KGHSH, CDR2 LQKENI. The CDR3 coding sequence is TGTGCCAGCTCACCACCCACAGGGGGCAATGAGCAGTTCTTC. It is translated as CASSPPTGGNEQFF.

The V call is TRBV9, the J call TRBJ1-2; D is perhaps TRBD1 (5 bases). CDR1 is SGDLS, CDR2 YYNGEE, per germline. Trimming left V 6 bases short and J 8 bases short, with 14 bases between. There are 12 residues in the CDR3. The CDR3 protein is CASNNRFDGYTF. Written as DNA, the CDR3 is TGTGCCAGCAACAACAGGTTTGACGGCTACACCTTC.

The CDR3 DNA sequence: TGTGCCAGCGCGAGGCTCACCCCCCTGAACACCGGGGAGCTGTTTTTT. Its translation: CASARLTPLNTGELFF. The gene calls are TRBV4-2 and TRBJ2-2; D remains ambiguous. There are 16 residues in the CDR3. V was shortened by 8 bases and J by 1 base, with 17 bases between the two germline ends. CDR1 and CDR2 from the germline V gene are LGHNA and YNFKEQ.

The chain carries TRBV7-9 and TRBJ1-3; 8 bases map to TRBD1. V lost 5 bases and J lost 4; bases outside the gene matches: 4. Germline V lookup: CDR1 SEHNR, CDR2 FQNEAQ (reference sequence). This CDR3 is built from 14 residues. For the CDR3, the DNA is TGTGCCAGCAGCCCGCGGACAGGGGGAAACACCATATATTTT. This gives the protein CASSPRTGGNTIYF.

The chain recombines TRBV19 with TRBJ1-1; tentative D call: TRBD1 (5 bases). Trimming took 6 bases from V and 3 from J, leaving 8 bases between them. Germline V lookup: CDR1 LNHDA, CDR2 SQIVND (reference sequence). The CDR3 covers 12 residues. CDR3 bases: TGTGCCAGTAGCACAGGATACACTGAAGCTTTCTTT. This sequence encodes CASSTGYTEAFF.

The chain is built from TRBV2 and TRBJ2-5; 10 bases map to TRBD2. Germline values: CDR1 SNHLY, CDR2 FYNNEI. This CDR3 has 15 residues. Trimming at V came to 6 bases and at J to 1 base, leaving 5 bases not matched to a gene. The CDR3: CASSPGLAPQETQYF. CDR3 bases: TGTGCCAGCAGCCCGGGACTAGCGCCCCAAGAGACCCAGTACTTC.

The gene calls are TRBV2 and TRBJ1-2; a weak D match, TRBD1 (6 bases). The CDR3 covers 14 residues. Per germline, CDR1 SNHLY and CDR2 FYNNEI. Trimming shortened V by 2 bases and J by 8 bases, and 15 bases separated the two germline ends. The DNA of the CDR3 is TGTGCCAGCAGTGAAACCGGGACACCGAGCGGCTACACCTTC. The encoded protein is CASSETGTPSGYTF.

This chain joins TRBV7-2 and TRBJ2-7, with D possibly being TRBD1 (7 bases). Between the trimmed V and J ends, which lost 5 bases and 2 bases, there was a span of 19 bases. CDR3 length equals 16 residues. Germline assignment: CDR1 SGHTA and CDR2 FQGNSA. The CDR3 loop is CASSPTRGGTAYEQYF. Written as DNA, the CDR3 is TGTGCCAGCAGCCCCACCCGAGGCGGGACAGCCTACGAGCAGTACTTC. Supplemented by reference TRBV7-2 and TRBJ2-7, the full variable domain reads GAGVSQSPSNKVTEKGKDVELRCDPISGHTALYWYRQSLGQGLEFLIYFQGNSAPDKSGLPSDRFSAERTGGSVSTLTIQRTQQEDSAVYLCASSPTRGGTAYEQYFGPGTRLTVT.

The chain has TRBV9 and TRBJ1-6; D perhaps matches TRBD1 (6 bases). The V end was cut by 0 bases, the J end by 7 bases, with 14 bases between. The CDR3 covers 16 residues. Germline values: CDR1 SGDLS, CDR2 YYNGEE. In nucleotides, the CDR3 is TGTGCCAGCAGCGTAGCTAGTGGGACACCCAATTCACCCCTCCACTTT. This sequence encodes CASSVASGTPNSPLHF.

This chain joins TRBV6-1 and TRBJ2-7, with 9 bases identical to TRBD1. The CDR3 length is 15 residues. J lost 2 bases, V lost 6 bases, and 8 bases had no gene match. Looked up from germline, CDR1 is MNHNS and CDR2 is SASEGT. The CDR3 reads CASRDPGQGPYEQYF. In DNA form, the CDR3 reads TGTGCCAGCAGGGACCCGGGACAGGGTCCCTACGAGCAGTACTTC.

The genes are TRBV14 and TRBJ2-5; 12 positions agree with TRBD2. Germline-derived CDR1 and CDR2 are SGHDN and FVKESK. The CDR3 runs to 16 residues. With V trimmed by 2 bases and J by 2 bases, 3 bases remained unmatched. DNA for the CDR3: TGTGCCAGCAGCCAACCACTAGCGGGAGGACAAGAGACCCAGTACTTC. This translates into CASSQPLAGGQETQYF.

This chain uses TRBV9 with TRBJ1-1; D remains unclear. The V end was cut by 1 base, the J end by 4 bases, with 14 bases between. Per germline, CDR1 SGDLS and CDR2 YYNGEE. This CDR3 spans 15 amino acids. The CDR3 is CASSVSASGFTEAFF. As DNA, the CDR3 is TGTGCCAGCAGCGTATCAGCGTCGGGGTTCACTGAAGCTTTCTTT.

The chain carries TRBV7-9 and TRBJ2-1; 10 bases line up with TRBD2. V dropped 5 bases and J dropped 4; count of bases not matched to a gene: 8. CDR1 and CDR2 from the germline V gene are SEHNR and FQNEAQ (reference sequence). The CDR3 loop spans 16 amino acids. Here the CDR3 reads CASSRKLAGTYNEQFF. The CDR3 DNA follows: TGTGCCAGCAGCCGTAAACTAGCGGGGACATACAATGAGCAGTTCTTC.

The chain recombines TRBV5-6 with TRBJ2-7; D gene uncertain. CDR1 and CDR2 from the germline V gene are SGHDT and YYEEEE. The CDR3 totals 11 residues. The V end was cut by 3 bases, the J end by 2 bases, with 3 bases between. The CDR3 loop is CASSSTYEQYF. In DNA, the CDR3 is TGTGCCAGCAGCTCAACCTACGAGCAGTACTTC.

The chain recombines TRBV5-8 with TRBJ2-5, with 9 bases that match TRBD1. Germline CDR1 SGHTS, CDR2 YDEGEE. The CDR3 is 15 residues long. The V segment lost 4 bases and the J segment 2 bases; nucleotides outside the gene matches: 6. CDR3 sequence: CASSAYDRGQETQYF. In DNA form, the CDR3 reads TGTGCCAGCAGCGCGTATGACAGGGGGCAAGAGACCCAGTACTTC.

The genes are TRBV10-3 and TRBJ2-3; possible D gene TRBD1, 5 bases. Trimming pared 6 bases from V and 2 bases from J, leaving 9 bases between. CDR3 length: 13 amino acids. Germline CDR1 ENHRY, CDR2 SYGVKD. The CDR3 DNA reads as TGTGCCATCAGCAGGGCCTTCACAGATACGCAGTATTTT. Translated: CAISRAFTDTQYF.

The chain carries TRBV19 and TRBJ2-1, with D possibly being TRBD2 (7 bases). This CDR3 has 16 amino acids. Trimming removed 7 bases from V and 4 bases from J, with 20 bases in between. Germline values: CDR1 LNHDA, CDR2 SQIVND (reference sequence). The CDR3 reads CASTPGGSPLYNEQFF. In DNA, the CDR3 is TGTGCCAGTACCCCGGGGGGCAGTCCGCTTTACAATGAGCAGTTCTTC.

The CDR3 reads CASSLGQGIGASDIQYF. As DNA, the CDR3 is TGCGCCAGCAGCTTGGGACAGGGGATTGGGGCCAGCGACATTCAGTACTTC. V and J are TRBV5-1 and TRBJ2-4, with TRBD1 matching over 8 bases. The CDR3 is made up of 17 amino acids. Trimming cost V 0 bases and J 8 bases; bases outside gene matches: 13. Germline values: CDR1 SGHRS, CDR2 YFSETQ. The full variable domain, its missing parts supplied by reference TRBV5-1 and TRBJ2-4, is KAGVTQTPRYLIKTRGQQVTLSCSPISGHRSVSWYQQTPGQGLQFLFEYFSETQRNKGNFPGRFSGRQFSNSRSEMNVSTLELGDSALYLCASSLGQGIGASDIQYFGAGTRLSVL.

As DNA, the CDR3 is TGTGCCAGCAGCCAAGCTCCGTGGGGGCGGGAGTCTCAAAAGGGTCACAATGAGCAGTTCTTC. Translation: CASSQAPWGRESQKGHNEQFF. The V gene is TRBV14, the J gene TRBJ2-1; D possibly corresponds to TRBD2 (7 bases). The germline V and J ends were trimmed by 1 base and 5 bases, with 30 bases remaining between them. There are 21 residues in the CDR3. Germline CDR1 is SGHDN and CDR2 is FVKESK. Filled out from reference TRBV14 and TRBJ2-1, the complete variable domain reads EAGVTQFPSHSVIEKGQTVTLRCDPISGHDNLYWYRRVMGKEIKFLLHFVKESKQDESGMPNNRFLAERTGGTYSTLKVQPAELEDSGVYFCASSQAPWGRESQKGHNEQFFGPGTRLTVL.

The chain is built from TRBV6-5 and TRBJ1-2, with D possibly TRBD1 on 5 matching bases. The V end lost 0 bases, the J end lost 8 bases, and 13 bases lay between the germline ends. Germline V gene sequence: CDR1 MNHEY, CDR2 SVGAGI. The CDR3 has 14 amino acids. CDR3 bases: TGTGCCAGCAGTTACTCAGGCCAGGGTAACGGCTACACCTTC. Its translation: CASSYSGQGNGYTF.

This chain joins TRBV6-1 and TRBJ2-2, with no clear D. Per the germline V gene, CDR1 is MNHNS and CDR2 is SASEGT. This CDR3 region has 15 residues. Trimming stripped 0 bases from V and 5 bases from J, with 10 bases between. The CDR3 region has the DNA TGTGCCAGCAGTGAAGCGCGTGGAGCGACCGGGGAGCTGTTTTTT. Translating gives CASSEARGATGELFF.

CDR3 loop: CASSLGLASYEQYF. DNA of the CDR3: TGTGCCAGCAGTTTGGGGCTAGCGTCCTACGAGCAGTACTTC. The gene calls are TRBV27 and TRBJ2-7, with D tentatively TRBD2 (6 bases). This CDR3 has 14 residues. V lost 3 bases, J lost 1 base, and 10 bases lay in between. Germline loops: CDR1 MNHEY, CDR2 SMNVEV (reference sequence).

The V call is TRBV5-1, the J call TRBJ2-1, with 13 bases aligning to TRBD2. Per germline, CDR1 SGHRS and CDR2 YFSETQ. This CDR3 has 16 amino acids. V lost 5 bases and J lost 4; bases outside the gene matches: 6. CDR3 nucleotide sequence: TGCGCCAGCAGTTGGGGACTAGCGGGGTTTTACAATGAGCAGTTCTTC. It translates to CASSWGLAGFYNEQFF.

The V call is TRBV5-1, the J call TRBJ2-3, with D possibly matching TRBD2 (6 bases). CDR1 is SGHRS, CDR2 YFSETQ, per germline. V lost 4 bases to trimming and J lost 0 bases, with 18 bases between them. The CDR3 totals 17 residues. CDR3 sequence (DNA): TGCGCCAGCAGCCTCGAGGATGGGGCGGGGAGCACAGATACGCAGTATTTT. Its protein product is CASSLEDGAGSTDTQYF. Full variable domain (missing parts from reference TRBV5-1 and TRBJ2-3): KAGVTQTPRYLIKTRGQQVTLSCSPISGHRSVSWYQQTPGQGLQFLFEYFSETQRNKGNFPGRFSGRQFSNSRSEMNVSTLELGDSALYLCASSLEDGAGSTDTQYFGPGTRLTVL.

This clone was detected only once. The DNA of the CDR3 is TGCGCCAGCAGCTTGGACACAGGGATCACTGAAGCTTTCTTT. Translation gives CASSLDTGITEAFF. The chain uses TRBV5-1 and TRBJ1-1; D possibly corresponds to TRBD1 (6 bases). Germline V CDR1 and CDR2: SGHRS, YFSETQ. Trimming shortened V by 0 bases and J by 4 bases, and 10 bases separated the two germline ends. The CDR3 runs 14 residues.